Detailed here is one T cell receptor beta chain. Using immunoSEQ multiplex PCR, the repertoire was profiled, and TCRdb retains in-frame clones only, with some absent. Here the sample spans 65,000 to 70,000 clones, approximately 89% being singletons. This sample stems from a study of technical replicates of blood from several donors. CDR1 and CDR2 from the germline V gene are SGHRS and YFSETQ. The CDR3 covers 14 residues. V was cut by 0 bases and J by 8 bases, with 15 bases left in between. V gene TRBV5-1 combines with J gene TRBJ2-7; D call uncertain. The source is a human donor in good health. Some clones in this sample may be carry-over from other donors' samples. Material for sequencing was PBMCs. CDR3 sequence reads: CASSLVGLESQQYF. Here the CDR3 DNA reads TGCGCCAGCAGCTTGGTTGGCTTGGAGTCTCAGCAGTACTTC.